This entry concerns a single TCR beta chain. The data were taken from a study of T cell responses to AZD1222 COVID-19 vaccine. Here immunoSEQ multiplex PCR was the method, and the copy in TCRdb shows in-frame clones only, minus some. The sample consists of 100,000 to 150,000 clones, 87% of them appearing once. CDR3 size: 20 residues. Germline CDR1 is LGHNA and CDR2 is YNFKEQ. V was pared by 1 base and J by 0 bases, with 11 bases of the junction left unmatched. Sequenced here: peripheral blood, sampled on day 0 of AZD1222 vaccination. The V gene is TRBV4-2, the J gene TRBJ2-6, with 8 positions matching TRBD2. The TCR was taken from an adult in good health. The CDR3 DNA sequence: TGTGCCAGCAGCCAAGTGGGATCAGCGGGGGCGGGCTCTGGGGCCAACGTCCTGACTTTC. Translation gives CASSQVGSAGAGSGANVLTF.